Listed below are T cell receptor beta chains from one sample, sequenced in a study of blood T cell repertoires in COVID-19. Produced via immunoSEQ multiplex PCR; TCRdb's table is partial and in-frame only. The sample carries around 250,000 clones, around 81% recorded once. The sequencing input was PBMCs or T cells enriched from blood (not recorded which). The receptors here all came from a man aged 45-60 years who had recovered from COVID-19. The CDR3 runs from the conserved cysteine through the conserved F or W. A D gene is named only where the DNA matches it firmly. Clone size appears in some rows only: once, few, many, or a class for an expanded clone.

V	D	J	size	CDR3	DNA
TRBV29-1	TRBD1	TRBJ2-7	once	CSVRQGRTEQYF	TGCAGCGTAAGACAGGGGAGAACCGAGCAGTACTTC
TRBV2	-	TRBJ1-1	-	CASSVNFPGTEAFF	TGTGCCAGCAGTGTTAATTTCCCAGGCACTGAAGCTTTCTTT
TRBV11-2	-	TRBJ2-1	-	CASSPGDGNEQFF	TGTGCCAGCAGCCCAGGGGACGGGAATGAGCAGTTCTTC
TRBV27	TRBD1	TRBJ1-6	-	CASSVSRGHGSYNSPLHF	TGTGCCTCGTCGGTTTCCAGGGGGCATGGCTCCTATAATTCACCCCTCCACTTT
TRBV7-6	-	TRBJ2-3	-	CASSLAGQYTDTQYF	TGTGCCAGCAGCTTAGCTGGCCAGTACACAGATACGCAGTATTTT
TRBV6-1	TRBD1	TRBJ1-2	-	CASSEPRGRLNYGYTF	TGTGCCAGCAGTGAACCCAGGGGGCGCCTAAACTATGGCTACACCTTC
TRBV9	-	TRBJ2-3	-	CASSVDLDTQYF	TGTGCCAGCAGCGTAGACTTAGATACGCAGTATTTT
TRBV19	TRBD1	TRBJ1-5	-	CASSTDRGTQPQHF	TGTGCCAGTAGTACGGACAGGGGGACTCAGCCCCAGCATTTT
TRBV2	-	TRBJ1-2	few	CASSETSEGWDYGYTF	TGTGCCAGCAGTGAAACCTCCGAGGGCTGGGACTATGGCTACACCTTC
TRBV7-3	TRBD2	TRBJ2-2	-	CASSPTGGSAGELFF	TGTGCCAGCAGCCCGACGGGAGGTTCGGCCGGGGAGCTGTTTTTT
TRBV7-8	-	TRBJ2-7	once	CASSSSRGEQYF	TGTGCCAGCAGCTCCTCAAGGGGCGAGCAGTACTTC
TRBV5-1	TRBD1	TRBJ2-3	-	CASSSRPGTGVQTDTQYF	TGCGCCAGCAGCTCGAGACCCGGGACAGGGGTTCAGACAGATACGCAGTATTTT
TRBV5-1	-	TRBJ1-1	-	CASSLWQASAMNTEAFF	TGCGCCAGCAGCTTGTGGCAGGCGTCTGCTATGAACACTGAAGCTTTCTTT
TRBV28	-	TRBJ1-5	-	CASSLWRGIGNQPQHF	TGTGCCAGCAGTTTATGGCGGGGAATTGGGAATCAGCCCCAGCATTTT
TRBV18	TRBD1	TRBJ2-2	-	CASSPPNRGQGGELFF	TGTGCCAGCTCACCACCGAACAGGGGGCAAGGCGGGGAGCTGTTTTTT
TRBV2	TRBD1	TRBJ2-7	-	CASSGDRYYEQYF	TGTGCCAGCAGTGGGGACAGATACTACGAGCAGTACTTC
TRBV20-1	-	TRBJ1-1	once	CSASLGSADTEAFF	TGCAGTGCTAGTTTGGGGAGCGCGGATACTGAAGCTTTCTTT
TRBV5-4	TRBD1	TRBJ1-2	-	CASSIPGQGFVNYGYTF	TGTGCCAGCAGCATACCGGGACAGGGTTTTGTTAACTATGGCTACACCTTC
TRBV28	-	TRBJ1-6	-	CASRPQTGSNSPLHF	TGTGCCAGCAGGCCCCAGACGGGATCAAATTCACCCCTCCACTTT
TRBV7-9	TRBD1	TRBJ2-5	-	CASSLSGQPYQETQYF	TGTGCCAGCAGCCTCTCGGGACAGCCCTACCAAGAGACCCAGTACTTC
TRBV11-3	-	TRBJ2-1	once	CASSLAGFDEQFF	TGTGCCAGCAGCTTAGCGGGGTTCGATGAGCAGTTCTTC
TRBV24-1	TRBD2	TRBJ2-3	-	CATSDSITSGGVPDTQYF	TGTGCCACCAGTGATTCCATAACTAGCGGGGGCGTCCCAGATACGCAGTATTTT
TRBV24-1	TRBD2	TRBJ2-1	-	CATAGTSGAREQFF	TGTGCCACCGCGGGAACTAGCGGGGCTCGTGAGCAGTTCTTC
TRBV29-1	-	TRBJ1-5	once	CSVRFQRGSNQPQHF	TGCAGCGTTCGATTCCAAAGGGGTAGCAATCAGCCCCAGCATTTT
TRBV7-6	-	TRBJ1-1	-	CASSADTNTEAFF	TGTGCCAGCAGCGCGGACACCAACACTGAAGCTTTCTTT
TRBV4-1	-	TRBJ1-2	-	CASSHRTDYGYTF	TGCGCCAGCAGCCACCGGACTGATTATGGCTACACCTTC